This note documents a single T cell receptor beta chain sequence. The specificity of this receptor is unknown. Base qualities are not provided; no much larger clone lies one nucleotide away. The CDR3, from cysteine to phenylalanine, totals 15 residues. The kept DNA is CDR3 alone, 45 bases in frame from the first base. Per the germline V gene, MNHNS is the CDR1 and SASEGT is the CDR2. Ends trimmed: V by 3 bases, J by 4 bases; bases unmatched to a gene: 6. This entry is derived from a study of cytomegalovirus exposure and HLA in healthy donors listed by TCRdb under 2017. Broadly, across the study: According to a later analysis, one platform produced both the roughly 120 validation repertoires and the 666 repertoires of the first cohort. The study was designed to test whether signatures of past pathogen exposure could be identified by cataloging public T cell receptors. Along with the approximately 670-subject first cohort, a separate validation cohort of some 130 different subjects was used. The study combined high-throughput TCR immunosequencing, statistical association of individual TCRs with disease status, and machine learning to predict cytomegalovirus infection status. The full study reports these points: In vitro tests confirmed that a few of the cytomegalovirus-associated TCR beta chains recognize cytomegalovirus antigens. A later analysis had no HLA typing for the validation cohort, so co-occurrence there was scored across all 130 or so repertoires. In the study, around 160 TCR beta chains were listed as associated with cytomegalovirus. Most TCR sequences were seen in very few donors, while some public TCRs were found in many individuals. Subsequent analysis determined that TCRs grouped into clusters in the first cohort also showed a tendency toward co-occurrence across the roughly 120 validation repertoires, and approximately 93% of cluster scores exceeded 0. The classifier was reported to diagnose cytomegalovirus status with high specificity and sensitivity in both the original and validation cohorts. It was suggested by the authors that the approach could potentially be generalized to other disease states and immunological phenotypes.

The library was built by means of the immunoSEQ multiplex PCR assay. On the study's bioinformatics: To diagnose cytomegalovirus status from the catalog of TCR beta chain sequences, a statistical classification framework was built. In TCRdb, the immuneACCESS table is reduced to in-frame sequences with V and J assigned. These tables do not hold every clone; where another copy was compared, an unresolved V gene accounts for under half, and the others remain unexplained. That table supplies the V and J calls and clone size; D and trimming were determined from the DNA. Counted in this sample were fewer than 400,000 clones; roughly 85% of them appeared once. The leading ten clones occupy 0.7% to 0.85% of the sample. Separate from the roughly 700-subject first cohort, the validation cohort of over 90 subjects was the group to which the donors belonged.

The TCR comes from a woman aged 18-30 years in good health and CMV-seronegative. Sequenced: PBMCs. The chain is encoded by TRBV6-1 joined to TRBJ2-5, and 9 junction bases match TRBD2. The sequenced DNA: TGTGCCAGCAGTGAGGCGGGAGGGACGGGAGAGACCCAGTACTTC. Its translation is CASSEAGGTGETQYF.